The next 9 T cell receptor beta chains were all read from a single sample in a study of cytotoxic CD8 clonotypes in ibrutinib-treated CLL. Profiling relied on immunoSEQ multiplex PCR, and the TCRdb table lists in-frame clones only, not all of them. The data contain 110,000 to 150,000 clones, about 76% of them seen just once; the ten biggest clones take up 4.5% to 6%. Here the sequenced sample was PBMCs, taken after 24 months of ibrutinib treatment. The receptors derive from a human donor with chronic lymphocytic leukemia.

This clone has a handful of counts. The V gene is TRBV7-9, the J gene TRBJ2-7, with TRBD2 matching 7 bases. Germline V gene data show CDR1 as SEHNR and CDR2 as FQNEAQ (reference sequence). The V gene end was trimmed by 8 bases and the J gene end by 3 bases; junction bases not matched to a gene: 7. CDR3 size: 13 residues. CDR3 residues: CASGGGLVYEQYF. In DNA, the CDR3 is TGTGCCAGCGGGGGAGGACTAGTCTACGAGCAGTACTTC.

V gene TRBV29-1 combines with J gene TRBJ2-1; 7 bases align to TRBD1. Trimming at V came to 6 bases and at J to 3 bases, leaving 5 bases not matched to a gene. Germline assignment: CDR1 SQVTM and CDR2 ANQGSEA. The CDR3 contains 13 residues. The CDR3: CSVARDSYNEQFF. In DNA, the CDR3 is TGCAGCGTGGCCAGGGACAGCTACAATGAGCAGTTCTTC.

The sample holds a few counts of this clone. V is TRBV15 and J is TRBJ1-5; D call uncertain. The length of the CDR3 is 12 residues. V was shortened by 0 bases and J by 6 bases, with 3 bases between the two germline ends. Germline V gives CDR1 LNHNV, CDR2 YYDKDF (reference sequence). The CDR3 nucleotides are TGTGCCACCAGCAGAGACGCTCAGCCCCAGCATTTT. Translation: CATSRDAQPQHF.

DNA of the CDR3: TGTGCCAGCAGTGAATTTTGGGGGGGCTACGAGCAGTACTTC. Translated: CASSEFWGGYEQYF. The chain links TRBV6-1 to TRBJ2-7, with 7 nucleotides matching TRBD2. V shed 2 bases and J 3 bases; nucleotides not matched to a gene: 4. Germline V gene sequence: CDR1 MNHNS, CDR2 SASEGT. The CDR3 is 14 residues long.

This clone turned up a few times. The gene calls are TRBV19 and TRBJ1-1; D ambiguous. CDR1 LNHDA and CDR2 SQIVND come from the germline V gene (reference sequence). The CDR3 is 12 residues long. Trimming took off 6 bases at V and 2 bases at J, with 7 bases between the two ends. The CDR3 region is CASSAFNTEAFF. CDR3 nucleotide sequence: TGTGCCAGTAGCGCTTTCAACACTGAAGCTTTCTTT.

The chain uses TRBV4-2 and TRBJ1-4, with TRBD1 as a possible D gene (5 bases). The V and J ends lost 8 bases and 0 bases respectively, with 13 bases between them. Germline CDR1 and CDR2: LGHNA and YNFKEQ. There are 15 residues in the CDR3. CDR3 sequence: CASWGKGSTNEKLFF. CDR3 sequence (DNA): TGTGCCAGCTGGGGGAAGGGGTCAACTAATGAAAAACTGTTTTTT.

The V and J genes are TRBV6-5 and TRBJ2-5, with D possibly being TRBD1 (5 bases). Trimming stripped 2 bases from V and 0 bases from J, with 7 bases between. Germline V gene lookup returns CDR1 MNHEY and CDR2 SVGAGI. CDR3 length: 14 residues. The CDR3 coding sequence is TGTGCCAGCAGTTACGGGGCAAACCAAGAGACCCAGTACTTC. Its translation: CASSYGANQETQYF.

V gene TRBV9 combines with J gene TRBJ2-7, with 7 bases fitting TRBD2. CDR3 length: 14 residues. V gave up 7 bases and J gave up 2 bases; unmatched junction bases: 9. The germline V gene has CDR1 SGDLS and CDR2 YYNGEE. This CDR3 reads CASSLGGTTYEQYF. In nucleotides, the CDR3 is TGTGCCAGCTCCCTTGGGGGGACTACCTACGAGCAGTACTTC.

This rearrangement joins TRBV6-5 to TRBJ2-7; D uncertain. The CDR3 consists of 10 residues. The V and J ends lost 8 bases and 1 base respectively, with 3 bases between them. Germline V gives CDR1 MNHEY, CDR2 SVGAGI. The CDR3 DNA is TGTGCCAGCGGGTCCTACGAGCAGTACTTC. Protein: CASGSYEQYF.